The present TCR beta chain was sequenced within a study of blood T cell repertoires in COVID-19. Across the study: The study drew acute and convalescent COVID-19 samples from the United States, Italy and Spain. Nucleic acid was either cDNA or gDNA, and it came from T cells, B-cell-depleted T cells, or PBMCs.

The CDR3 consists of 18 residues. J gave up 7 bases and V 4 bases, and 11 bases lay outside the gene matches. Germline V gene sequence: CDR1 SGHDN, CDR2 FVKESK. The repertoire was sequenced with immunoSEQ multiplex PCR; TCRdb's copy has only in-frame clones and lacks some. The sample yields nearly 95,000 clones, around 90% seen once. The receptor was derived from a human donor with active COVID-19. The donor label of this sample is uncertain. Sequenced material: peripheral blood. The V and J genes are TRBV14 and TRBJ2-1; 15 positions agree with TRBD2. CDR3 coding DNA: TGTGCCAGCAGCCCAACCCCGGGACTAGCGGGGGGTCTGAATGAGCAGTTCTTC. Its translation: CASSPTPGLAGGLNEQFF.